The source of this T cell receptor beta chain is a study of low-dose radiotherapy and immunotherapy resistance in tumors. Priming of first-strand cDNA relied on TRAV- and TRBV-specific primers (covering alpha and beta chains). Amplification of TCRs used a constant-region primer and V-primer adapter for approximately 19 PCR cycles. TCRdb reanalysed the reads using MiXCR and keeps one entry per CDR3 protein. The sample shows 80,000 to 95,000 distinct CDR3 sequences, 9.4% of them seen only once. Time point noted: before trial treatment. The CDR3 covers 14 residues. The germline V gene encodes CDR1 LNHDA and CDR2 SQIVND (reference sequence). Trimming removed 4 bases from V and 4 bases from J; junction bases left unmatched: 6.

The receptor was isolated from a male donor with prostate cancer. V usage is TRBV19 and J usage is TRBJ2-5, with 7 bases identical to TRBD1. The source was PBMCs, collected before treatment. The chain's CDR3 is CASSTTGAPETQYF. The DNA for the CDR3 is TGTGCCAGTAGTACTACAGGGGCCCCAGAGACCCAGTACTTC.